Listed below are T cell receptor beta chains from one sample, sequenced in a study of cytotoxic CD8 clonotypes in ibrutinib-treated CLL. TCRdb keeps only in-frame clones here, not all; method: immunoSEQ multiplex PCR. The data show 130,000 or so clones, with around four fifths seen just once and less than 4% held by the top ten. The specimen comprised PBMCs, sampled after 24 months of ibrutinib treatment. Source of these receptors: a human donor with chronic lymphocytic leukemia. The CDR3 runs from the conserved cysteine through the conserved F or W. A D gene is named only where the DNA matches it firmly. Not every row has a clone size; where given, it reads once, few, many or a size class.

j_call: TRBJ1-2; clone_size: -; d_call: TRBD1; v_call: TRBV28; cdr3_nt: TGTGCCAGCAGTCCCTTTATAAAAGACAGGGTTTATGGCTACACCTTC; cdr3_aa: CASSPFIKDRVYGYTF
j_call: TRBJ2-5; clone_size: -; d_call: TRBD1; v_call: TRBV5-6; cdr3_nt: TGTGCCAGCAGCTTGTATGGGACAGGTACCTATCAAGAGACCCAGTACTTC; cdr3_aa: CASSLYGTGTYQETQYF
j_call: TRBJ2-7; clone_size: -; d_call: -; v_call: TRBV7-9; cdr3_nt: TGTGCCAGCAGCTTTAGTGACTACATCTCCTACGAGCAGTACTTC; cdr3_aa: CASSFSDYISYEQYF
j_call: TRBJ1-2; clone_size: -; d_call: -; v_call: TRBV7-6; cdr3_nt: TGTGCCAGCAGCGGCCAGGGTGGAATACTCTATGGCTACACCTTC; cdr3_aa: CASSGQGGILYGYTF
j_call: TRBJ1-1; clone_size: -; d_call: -; v_call: TRBV6-6; cdr3_nt: TGTGCCAGCAGTTACTCGAACGGGGGAGACACTGAAGCTTTCTTT; cdr3_aa: CASSYSNGGDTEAFF
j_call: TRBJ1-2; clone_size: few; d_call: TRBD1; v_call: TRBV6-6; cdr3_nt: TGTGCCACCTCGGGACAGGGTAATGGCTACACCTTC; cdr3_aa: CATSGQGNGYTF
j_call: TRBJ1-2; clone_size: -; d_call: TRBD1; v_call: TRBV5-5; cdr3_nt: TGTGCCAGCAGCTCCCCCGGACAGGAAAACTATGGCTACATCTTC; cdr3_aa: CASSSPGQENYGYIF
j_call: TRBJ1-3; clone_size: -; d_call: -; v_call: TRBV6-1; cdr3_nt: TGTGCCAGCAGTGTGTTCCGCCTCGGCTATGGAAACACCATATATTTT; cdr3_aa: CASSVFRLGYGNTIYF
j_call: TRBJ2-3; clone_size: -; d_call: TRBD1; v_call: TRBV2; cdr3_nt: TGTGCCAGCAGTCAGGACAGGGGGCGCGTAGATACGCAGTATTTT; cdr3_aa: CASSQDRGRVDTQYF
j_call: TRBJ1-1; clone_size: -; d_call: -; v_call: TRBV10-3; cdr3_nt: TGTGCCACCAAAGCTCAGGTTTCACCTATGAACACTGAAGCTTTCTTT; cdr3_aa: CATKAQVSPMNTEAFF
j_call: TRBJ1-6; clone_size: once; d_call: TRBD1; v_call: TRBV5-4; cdr3_nt: TGTGCCAGCAGCTTAGGTTCAGGGGGCAGTTATTCACCCCTCCACTTT; cdr3_aa: CASSLGSGGSYSPLHF
j_call: TRBJ1-2; clone_size: -; d_call: -; v_call: TRBV30; cdr3_nt: TGTGCCTGGAGTAAGGCTATGGGGGGCTCGGGCTACACCTTC; cdr3_aa: CAWSKAMGGSGYTF
j_call: TRBJ1-2; clone_size: -; d_call: -; v_call: TRBV4-3; cdr3_nt: TGCGCCAGCAGCCGGACAACCGGGCATAGCGGCTACACCTTC; cdr3_aa: CASSRTTGHSGYTF
j_call: TRBJ1-6; clone_size: -; d_call: TRBD1; v_call: TRBV6-6; cdr3_nt: TGTGCCAGCAGTACGGGACAGGGCGTCTATAATTCACCCCTCCACTTT; cdr3_aa: CASSTGQGVYNSPLHF
j_call: TRBJ1-4; clone_size: -; d_call: -; v_call: TRBV28; cdr3_nt: TGTGCCAGCAGTTTTTCCAGGGGAGCCGAAAAACTGTTTTTT; cdr3_aa: CASSFSRGAEKLFF
j_call: TRBJ2-3; clone_size: large; d_call: -; v_call: TRBV6-6; cdr3_nt: TGTGCCAGCAGTTATACCGAGACAGATACGCAGTATTTT; cdr3_aa: CASSYTETDTQYF
j_call: TRBJ2-7; clone_size: -; d_call: TRBD2; v_call: TRBV7-6; cdr3_nt: TGTGCCAGCAGCTTGGGGACTAGCGGGGCGACCTACGAGCAGTACTTC; cdr3_aa: CASSLGTSGATYEQYF
j_call: TRBJ2-1; clone_size: -; d_call: TRBD2; v_call: TRBV5-4; cdr3_nt: TGTGCCAGCACCCCAGGACTAGGCCGGGTTAATGAGCAGTTCTTC; cdr3_aa: CASTPGLGRVNEQFF